Included here is one TCR beta chain sequence, with context. Its antigen is unknown. CDR1 is SGHRS and CDR2 is YFSETQ in the germline V gene. CDR3 length: 12 residues. Libraries were UMI-labeled 5' RACE TRB cDNA. Reprocessing the 5' RACE reads, TCRdb reports a single entry for every CDR3 protein and omits DNA. This sample's table has 120,000 to 150,000 distinct CDR3 sequences. The data derive from a study of CXCR3-negative and CXCR3-positive naive CD8 T cells. Sorts performed in triplicate captured 300,000 cells each from every CD8+ T cell subset. Study-wide points: TRB CDR3s were more hydrophobic in CXCR3-positive than in CXCR3-negative naive cells. TCR interaction strength was inferred from TRB CDR3 physicochemistry, as CD5 matched across naive subsets. Similar TRBV-TRBJ usage characterized naive CXCR3-negative and CXCR3-positive cells; memory cells differed.

V is TRBV5-1 and J is TRBJ1-2. Input material: naive CXCR3+ CD8+ T cells from blood. Subset of the sample: CD45RO-CCR7+CD27+CD95- naive CD8+ T cells expressing CXCR3 (TNR3+). The source is a human donor in good health. Some clones in this sample may be carry-over from other donors' samples. The CDR3 sequence: CASSLNSEGYTF.